This record covers a single T cell receptor beta chain. Its antigen is not known. The data were produced by immunoSEQ multiplex PCR, yet TCRdb's version contains in-frame clones alone and is incomplete. This sample carries a few thousand clones, about 18% of them seen once, and the ten largest clones take more than 10%. The CDR3 spans 14 residues. From germline, CDR1 is SGHNT and CDR2 YENEEA. V shed 5 bases and J 6 bases; nucleotides not matched to a gene: 9. This entry is derived from a study of T cells in localized non-small cell lung cancer. Study-wide results and caveats: Maximal T cell clonality occurred in uninvolved adjacent lung, with tumor ranking below it. In adjacent lung appeared a median about 58 of the top 100 tumor clones. A single tumor region was sequenced, leaving heterogeneity possible.

This rearrangement joins TRBV11-3 to TRBJ1-2, with 7 positions matching TRBD1. The material was lung tumor tissue, obtained before any cancer treatment. The TCR sequence derives from a man between 35 and 75 years old with stage I lung adenocarcinoma. CDR3 sequence (DNA): TGTGCCAGCAGCAAAAAGACAGGGAGGGATGGCTACACCTTC. Its translation is CASSKKTGRDGYTF.